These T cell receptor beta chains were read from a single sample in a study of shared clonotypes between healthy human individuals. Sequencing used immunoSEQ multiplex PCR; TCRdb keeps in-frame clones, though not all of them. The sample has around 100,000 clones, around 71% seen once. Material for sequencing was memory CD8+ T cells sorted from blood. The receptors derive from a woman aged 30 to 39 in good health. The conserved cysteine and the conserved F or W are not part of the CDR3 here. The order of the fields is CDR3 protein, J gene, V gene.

ASGLAGGYNEQF | TRBJ2-1 | TRBV2
ASSGDNYNEQF | TRBJ2-1 | TRBV9
ASSTREGVGQETQY | TRBJ2-5 | TRBV7-9
ASSLLTSGQADTQY | TRBJ2-3 | TRBV4-2
ASSQEGPGRATDTQY | TRBJ2-3 | TRBV4-2
ASSYFGGDQPQH | TRBJ1-5 | TRBV6-6
ASSLGLGRGYGYT | TRBJ1-2 | TRBV7-8
ASSLDGGPYEQY | TRBJ2-7 | TRBV5-1
ASSEGTGGEKLF | TRBJ1-4 | TRBV6-4
ASSLNGETQY | TRBJ2-5 | TRBV27
ASSPETGRVDYGYT | TRBJ1-2 | TRBV5-5
ASSYAGGRNEQY | TRBJ2-7 | TRBV6-5
ASSLEVLLSSYNEQF | TRBJ2-1 | TRBV5-5
ASSESGRASEQY | TRBJ2-7 | TRBV10-2
ASIAGGLNEQF | TRBJ2-1 | TRBV25-1
ATSRDLGVGDTQY | TRBJ2-3 | TRBV15
ASSSDAQPQH | TRBJ1-5 | TRBV7-9
ASSPQGWDTDTQY | TRBJ2-3 | TRBV7-3
ASSFGSYEQY | TRBJ2-7 | TRBV28
ASSHGLVKGTGELF | TRBJ2-2 | TRBV5-1
ASSRTGQGSVDEQF | TRBJ2-1 | TRBV7-8
ASSDSLNQPQH | TRBJ1-5 | TRBV28
ASSVGGTGTEEQY | TRBJ2-7 | TRBV9
ASSPTGETNYCYT | TRBJ1-2 | TRBV6-5
ASSTVYEQY | TRBJ2-7 | TRBV5-4
ASSPGGGNEQF | TRBJ2-1 | TRBV7-9
ASSDHRGHTEAF | TRBJ1-1 | TRBV2
ASNLGQGGVYGYT | TRBJ1-2 | TRBV2
ASSPFLEAF | TRBJ1-1 | TRBV5-8
ASSLAENEQY | - | TRBV7-6
ASSEGDSYNEQF | TRBJ2-1 | TRBV10-1
ASGIMSRSSYNEQF | TRBJ2-1 | TRBV2
ASSQDLVAGRNEQF | TRBJ2-1 | TRBV4-1
ASSWGGSLLDTQY | TRBJ2-3 | TRBV5-1
ASSVGSGSSYNEQF | TRBJ2-1 | TRBV9
ASSFQALEPNYGYT | TRBJ1-2 | TRBV28
ASSLSIFKGHTGELF | TRBJ2-2 | TRBV11-2
ASSAFYGLTEAF | TRBJ1-1 | TRBV5-6
ASSSTFSYEQY | - | TRBV5-1
ASSDPRRDSNEKLF | TRBJ1-4 | TRBV25-1
ASGGQGAGELF | TRBJ2-2 | TRBV10-2
ASSLVQGISSYEQY | TRBJ2-7 | TRBV28